Included here is one TCR beta chain sequence, with context. Antigen specificity is unknown. Each of the donors was a healthy adult who was HIV-negative and had not had a recent acute infection or vaccination. The assay was immunoSEQ multiplex PCR, and TCRdb's table has in-frame clones only and misses some. The sample includes about 2,500,000 clones, approximately 92% seen only once; the top ten take over 0.12%. The data were obtained in a study of shared clonotypes between healthy human individuals. This CDR3 is 15 amino acids long. CDR1 and CDR2 from the germline V gene are GTSNPN and SVGIG (reference sequence). Trimming stripped 0 bases from V and 0 bases from J, with 8 bases between. Overall study findings and caveats: Naive subsets tended to show greater estimated richness than memory subsets. Large depth notwithstanding, sorted-subset sequencing proved incomplete by rarefaction. When compared with the clonotypes that were shared by all four sorted-subset donors, the non-shared clonotypes turned out to have lower generation probabilities.

This TCR was recovered from a man younger than 35 in good health. The V and J genes are TRBV30 and TRBJ1-4; D perhaps matches TRBD1 (5 bases). The sequenced sample consisted of naive CD4+ T cells sorted from blood. Subset specified: CD45RA+ positively selected. The CDR3 nucleotides are TGTGCCTGGAGTGTAAAGGGACCAACTAATGAAAAACTGTTTTTT. Protein sequence: CAWSVKGPTNEKLFF. Based on the CDR3 plus reference TRBV30 and TRBJ1-4, the full variable domain is SQTIHQWPATLVQPVGSPLSLECTVEGTSNPNLYWYRQAAGRGLQLLFYSVGIGQISSEVPQNLSASRPQDRQFILSSKKLLLSDSGFYLCAWSVKGPTNEKLFFGSGTQLSVL.